What follows describes a single T cell receptor (beta chain). Antigen specificity is unknown. This record belongs to a study of cytomegalovirus exposure and HLA in healthy donors. The study ran its PCR with 60 Vbeta and 13 Jbeta primers. Clones were read by immunoSEQ multiplex PCR, and TCRdb kept only the in-frame ones, dropping some. Of approximately 110,000 clones in the sample, about 83% are singletons; the top ten hold 6.1%. Study outcomes and limitations: A later analysis revealed that TCR association rates differed between HLA loci, peaking at DRB1 and bottoming out at HLA-C. V- and J-gene trimming of TCR beta was linked (in a later analysis) to a missense DCLRE1C variant. Overall, under 200 TCR beta chains were annotated as cytomegalovirus-associated. Most subjects had HLA-A and HLA-B alleles reportedly predicted accurately by TCR beta sequences.

Sequencing input: PBMCs. This clonotype was obtained from a man between 18 and 29 years old in good health and CMV-seronegative.

The chain's CDR3 is CASSDRIRTEAFF. The CDR3 DNA is TGTGCCAGCAGCGACAGGATTCGCACTGAAGCTTTCTTT. The chain joins TRBV13 to TRBJ1-1, with D possibly being TRBD1 (6 bases). CDR1 is PRHDT, CDR2 FYEKMQ, per germline (reference sequence). Deletions cut 5 bases from V and 4 bases from J, with 11 bases between. This CDR3 spans 13 amino acids. Complete variable domain (other parts from reference TRBV13 and TRBJ1-1): AAGVIQSPRHLIKEKRETATLKCYPIPRHDTVYWYQQGPGQDPQFLISFYEKMQSDKGSIPDRFSAQQFSDYHSELNMSSLELGDSALYFCASSDRIRTEAFFGQGTRLTVV.